This entry lists 25 T cell receptor beta chains sequenced from one sample in a study of T cell changes during pregnancy in multiple sclerosis. Repertoires were generated with immunoSEQ multiplex PCR, while TCRdb's copy carries only in-frame clones and drops some. Of about 50,000 clones in the sample, around 90% are singletons; the top ten hold 10%. This specimen was CD8+ T cells from peripheral blood mononuclear cells, taken after pregnancy. The receptors shown here come from a female donor with multiple sclerosis, enrolled in a pregnancy study.

The J gene is TRBJ2-1, the V gene TRBV12-5, with 7 bases aligning to TRBD1. The germline gives CDR1 LGHNT, CDR2 FRNRAP. V lost 6 bases to trimming and J lost 9 bases; unmatched junction nucleotides: 23. The CDR3 has 18 residues. This CDR3 reads CASGPGLRGPQGRSEQFF. CDR3 DNA sequence: TGTGCTAGTGGCCCTGGGCTAAGGGGGCCCCAAGGTAGAAGTGAGCAGTTCTTC.

The chain uses TRBV10-2 and TRBJ2-7, with D perhaps TRBD2 (6 bases). There are 13 residues in the CDR3. The germline gives CDR1 WSHSY, CDR2 SAAADI. The V and J ends lost 3 bases and 1 base respectively, with 7 bases between them. The CDR3 nucleotides are TGCGCCAGCAGTGACGGGGGTTCCTACGAGCAGTACTTC. Translating it yields CASSDGGSYEQYF.

Relative to its sample, this clone is medium-sized. V is TRBV5-6 and J is TRBJ1-5, with D maybe TRBD1 (6 bases). Germline values: CDR1 SGHDT, CDR2 YYEEEE. There are 14 residues in the CDR3. V was pared by 4 bases and J by 5 bases, with 13 bases between. CDR3 nucleotide sequence: TGTGCCAGCAGCCTCTGGACAGCCGATCAGCCCCAGCATTTT. Translating it yields CASSLWTADQPQHF.

The rearrangement links TRBV6-5 to TRBJ1-4; D gene uncertain. V gave up 6 bases and J gave up 4 bases, with 12 bases separating them. Per germline, CDR1 MNHEY and CDR2 SVGAGI. This CDR3 region has 14 residues. The CDR3 DNA follows: TGTGCCAGCAGCTACGGACTTAATAATGAAAAACTGTTTTTT. This codes for CASSYGLNNEKLFF.

To note about this clone: At one end, the junction sequence differs from germline, possibly due to a read error. The chain is built from TRBV7-7 and TRBJ2-7, with a weak D call TRBD2 (6 bases). CDR1 is SSHAT, CDR2 FNYEAQ, per germline (reference sequence). CDR3 length: 14 residues. CDR3 residues: CASSPGTGAYEQYF. CDR3 in DNA: TGTGCTAGCAGCCCCGGGACGGGGGCCTACGAGCAGTACTTC.

This sequence joins TRBV27 and TRBJ2-7; a weak D match, TRBD1 (5 bases). The V end lost 6 bases, the J end lost 9 bases, and 18 bases lay between the germline ends. The CDR3 sequence is 13 residues long. The V gene's germline CDR1 is MNHEY and CDR2 SMNVEV (reference sequence). The CDR3 here is CASSKQVYTMQYF. The CDR3 DNA reads TGTGCCAGCAGCAAACAGGTCTATACGATGCAGTACTTC.

The V call is TRBV6-4, the J call TRBJ2-2; 9 nucleotides match TRBD2. CDR1 is MRHNA, CDR2 SNTAGT, per germline. The CDR3 extends over 16 amino acids. The J segment lost 5 bases and the V segment lost 0 bases, leaving 4 bases of the junction unmatched. DNA for the CDR3: TGTGCCAGCAGTGACTCTGGTCTAGCGGGGACCGGGGAGCTGTTTTTT. Translated: CASSDSGLAGTGELFF.

The chain recombines TRBV27 with TRBJ2-7, with D maybe TRBD1 (6 bases). Germline CDR1 is MNHEY and CDR2 is SMNVEV (reference sequence). The CDR3 runs 18 residues. V lost 3 bases and J 3 bases, leaving 24 bases between the germline ends. The DNA for the CDR3 is TGTGCCAGCAGTTTGTCGGGGCCCGGGGCAGGGGCAAGCTACGAGCAGTACTTC. It codes for CASSLSGPGAGASYEQYF.

This clone was recorded only once. J is TRBJ2-1 and V is TRBV7-3; D remains ambiguous. Trimming stripped 2 bases from V and 0 bases from J, with 11 bases between. This CDR3 comprises 16 residues. Germline V gene sequence: CDR1 SGHTA, CDR2 FQGTGA. The CDR3 loop is CASSLLLGSSYNEQFF. Here the CDR3 DNA reads TGTGCCAGCAGCTTACTCCTGGGCAGCTCCTACAATGAGCAGTTCTTC.

This chain uses TRBV6-1 with TRBJ1-5; 7 nucleotides align to TRBD1. The CDR3 runs 15 residues. V shed 2 bases, J shed 5 bases, and the junction held 6 bases outside the gene matches. Germline V gene lookup returns CDR1 MNHNS and CDR2 SASEGT. The CDR3: CASSEFGTVDQPQHF. CDR3 coding DNA: TGTGCCAGCAGTGAATTTGGGACAGTTGATCAGCCCCAGCATTTT.

This chain uses TRBV5-4 with TRBJ2-7; 11 positions agree with TRBD1. The CDR3 runs 15 residues. Per the germline V gene, CDR1 is SGHNT and CDR2 is YYREEE (reference sequence). V trimming: 2 bases; J trimming: 3 bases; junction bases outside the gene matches: 4. CDR3 protein: CASSFPGQGDYEQYF. The CDR3 region has the DNA TGTGCCAGCAGCTTTCCGGGACAGGGGGACTACGAGCAGTACTTC.

CDR3 nucleotides: TGTGCCAGCAGTGAAAGTCAGATCCAAGAGACCCAGTACTTC. Amino acids: CASSESQIQETQYF. The V call is TRBV2, the J call TRBJ2-5; D is ambiguous. Germline CDR1 reads SNHLY; CDR2 reads FYNNEI. The CDR3 is 14 residues long. Trimming stripped 2 bases from V and 1 base from J, with 8 bases between.

The sample holds a few counts of this clone. V and J are TRBV7-8 and TRBJ2-5; 15 bases map to TRBD2. CDR1 is SGHVS and CDR2 is FQNEAQ in the germline V gene. CDR3 length equals 19 residues. The trim removed 2 bases at V and 0 bases at J, leaving 7 bases unmatched. CDR3 sequence reads: CASSLLGLAGGNDQETQYF. In DNA form, the CDR3 reads TGTGCCAGCAGCTTACTGGGACTAGCGGGGGGAAACGACCAAGAGACCCAGTACTTC.

This chain uses TRBV5-6 with TRBJ2-5, with D hard to call. Trimming stripped 4 bases from V and 2 bases from J, with 9 bases between. This CDR3 region has 13 residues. CDR1 SGHDT and CDR2 YYEEEE come from the germline V gene. The CDR3 loop is CASSPRFQETQYF. As DNA, the CDR3 is TGTGCCAGCAGCCCGAGATTTCAAGAGACCCAGTACTTC.

The chain carries TRBV25-1 and TRBJ1-1; D is unresolved. There are 14 residues in the CDR3. Germline-derived CDR1 and CDR2 are MGHDK and SYGVNS. V dropped 0 bases and J dropped 1 base, with 6 bases sitting between them. The CDR3 DNA is TGTGCCAGCAGTGAATACTTCGGGAACACTGAAGCTTTCTTT. This sequence encodes CASSEYFGNTEAFF.

The chain recombines TRBV4-1 with TRBJ1-4; no reliable D call. Trimming shortened V by 1 base and J by 12 bases, and 12 bases separated the two germline ends. Per germline, CDR1 MGHRA and CDR2 YSYEKL. The CDR3 contains 13 residues. The CDR3, as DNA: TGCGCCAGCAGCCAAGGCATGGGAGGAGAACTGTTTTTT. Encoded protein: CASSQGMGGELFF.

This sequence joins TRBV13 and TRBJ2-7; 10 bases are shared with TRBD1. This CDR3 has 16 residues. The V gene end was trimmed by 5 bases and the J gene end by 2 bases; junction bases not matched to a gene: 9. Germline V gene lookup returns CDR1 PRHDT and CDR2 FYEKMQ (reference sequence). In nucleotides, the CDR3 is TGTGCCAGCAGCCTACTCGGGACAGGGGCCCCCTACGAGCAGTACTTC. This encodes CASSLLGTGAPYEQYF.

The genes are TRBV6-6 and TRBJ1-2; D gene uncertain. Germline V gives CDR1 MNHNY, CDR2 SVGAGI (reference sequence). The CDR3 covers 11 residues. V was cut by 3 bases and J by 6 bases, with 5 bases left in between. The CDR3 DNA reads as TGTGCCAGCAGTTATGAGGATGGCTACACCTTC. This encodes CASSYEDGYTF.

Concerning this clone itself: The sample contains more than one DNA sequence encoding this CDR3. The V gene is TRBV13, the J gene TRBJ1-5; D ambiguous. V lost 0 bases, J lost 7 bases, and 4 bases lay in between. This CDR3 is built from 12 residues. The germline V gene encodes CDR1 PRHDT and CDR2 FYEKMQ (reference sequence). The CDR3 DNA sequence: TGTGCCAGCAGCTTAGGTCGGCAGCCCCAGCATTTT. Its translation is CASSLGRQPQHF.

This chain links TRBV9 with TRBJ1-1, with D uncertain. The CDR3 has 13 residues. The V end lost 3 bases, the J end lost 1 base, and 7 bases lay between the germline ends. Germline CDR1 and CDR2: SGDLS and YYNGEE. The CDR3 region has the DNA TGTGCCAGCAGCGCCGGTTCGAACACTGAAGCTTTCTTT. Protein sequence: CASSAGSNTEAFF.

This sequence joins TRBV11-3 and TRBJ1-6, with D hard to call. Germline V CDR1 and CDR2: SGHNT, YENEEA. V was pared by 1 base and J by 7 bases, with 11 bases between. There are 15 residues in the CDR3. In DNA, the CDR3 is TGTGCCAGCAGCTTAGTTCGGGGAAGCAATTCACCCCTCCACTTT. This sequence encodes CASSLVRGSNSPLHF.

This chain links TRBV6-4 with TRBJ2-3; D not resolved. CDR3 length: 14 amino acids. Germline-derived CDR1 and CDR2 are MRHNA and SNTAGT. The ends were cut back, 0 bases at V and 0 bases at J, with 4 bases in the middle. In DNA form, the CDR3 reads TGTGCCAGCAGTGACTCGGGCAGCACAGATACGCAGTATTTT. It specifies CASSDSGSTDTQYF.

This sequence joins TRBV13 and TRBJ2-5; a weak D match, TRBD2 (5 bases). Germline CDR1 is PRHDT and CDR2 is FYEKMQ (reference sequence). Trimming shortened V by 0 bases and J by 5 bases, and 13 bases separated the two germline ends. The CDR3 extends over 15 amino acids. In nucleotides, the CDR3 is TGTGCCAGCAGCTTAGGGACTACCCGCGGGGAGACCCAGTACTTC. Translating gives CASSLGTTRGETQYF. The whole variable domain, filled in from reference TRBV13 and TRBJ2-5, reads AAGVIQSPRHLIKEKRETATLKCYPIPRHDTVYWYQQGPGQDPQFLISFYEKMQSDKGSIPDRFSAQQFSDYHSELNMSSLELGDSALYFCASSLGTTRGETQYFGPGTRLLVL.

By its share, this clone is medium-sized (0.01 to 0.1%). This rearrangement joins TRBV27 to TRBJ1-2; D is unclear. CDR3 length: 13 amino acids. V dropped 1 base and J dropped 8 bases, with 11 bases sitting between them. From germline, CDR1 is MNHEY and CDR2 SMNVEV (reference sequence). CDR3 DNA: TGTGCCAGCAGTTTATGGGATGGGAGAGGCTACACCTTC. Protein sequence: CASSLWDGRGYTF.

V gene TRBV7-9 combines with J gene TRBJ2-1; TRBD2 aligns across 11 bases. Germline CDR1 and CDR2: SEHNR and FQNEAQ (reference sequence). This CDR3 is built from 15 residues. J lost 4 bases, V lost 3 bases, and 2 bases had no gene match. The CDR3 DNA follows: TGTGCCAGCAGCTTTAGCGGGGGGGGGTACAATGAGCAGTTCTTC. Translating it yields CASSFSGGGYNEQFF.